The source of this TCR beta chain is a study of blood T cells in healthy people across ages. It was with a sample-barcoded 5' primer and a J-beta primer mix that a second PCR of roughly 7 to 12 cycles was run. Each CDR3 protein gets one entry after TCRdb re-called the 5' RACE reads with MiXCR. The data show approximately 690,000 distinct CDR3 sequences, approximately 40% seen once. This clonotype has more than one count but fewer than ten. This CDR3 region has 14 residues. The trim removed 6 bases at V and 7 bases at J, leaving 10 bases unmatched. CDR1 and CDR2 from the germline V gene are SGHAT and FQNNGV.

The receptor comes from a man older than 75 in good health. The sample taken for sequencing was blood. The gene calls are TRBV11-2 and TRBJ2-7; the match to TRBD1 covers 9 bases. Here the CDR3 reads CASRNRGRSGEQYF. CDR3 coding DNA: TGTGCCAGCAGGAACAGGGGGCGTTCAGGGGAGCAGTACTTC.